This TCR beta chain was observed in a study of memory CD4+ T cells and cytomegalovirus serostatus. Across the study: This sample comes from healthy Belgian adults, roughly 9 CMV seropositive, approximately 22 seronegative. Study-level results: CMV serostatus prediction reached median AUC about 0.95, or 0.9 with US-trained model.

The sort gate was single viable CD3+CD4+CD8-CD45RO+ cells for memory CD4+ T cells. Comments on this clone: What it recognizes is unknown.

In the source study's methods: Out-of-frame sequences were removed, leaving about 2,300,000 distinct TCRbeta sequences. The method was immunoSEQ multiplex PCR; TCRdb's version includes in-frame clones alone and lacks a portion of them. That table gives V, J and clone size, and the DNA gave D and trimming. The profile shows about 56,000 clones, roughly 80% of them singletons. The CDR3 is 15 amino acids. Trimming took off 4 bases at V and 3 bases at J, with 16 bases between the two ends. Germline V gives CDR1 MGHRA, CDR2 YSYEKL. The sample was memory CD4+ T cells from blood. The V and J genes are TRBV4-1 and TRBJ2-7, with D perhaps being TRBD1 or TRBD2 (5 bases each). The receptor's source is an adult in good health and CMV-seronegative. The CDR3 loop reads CASSLTPGRNYEQYF. As DNA, the CDR3 is TGCGCCAGCAGCCTTACTCCGGGACGGAACTACGAGCAGTACTTC.